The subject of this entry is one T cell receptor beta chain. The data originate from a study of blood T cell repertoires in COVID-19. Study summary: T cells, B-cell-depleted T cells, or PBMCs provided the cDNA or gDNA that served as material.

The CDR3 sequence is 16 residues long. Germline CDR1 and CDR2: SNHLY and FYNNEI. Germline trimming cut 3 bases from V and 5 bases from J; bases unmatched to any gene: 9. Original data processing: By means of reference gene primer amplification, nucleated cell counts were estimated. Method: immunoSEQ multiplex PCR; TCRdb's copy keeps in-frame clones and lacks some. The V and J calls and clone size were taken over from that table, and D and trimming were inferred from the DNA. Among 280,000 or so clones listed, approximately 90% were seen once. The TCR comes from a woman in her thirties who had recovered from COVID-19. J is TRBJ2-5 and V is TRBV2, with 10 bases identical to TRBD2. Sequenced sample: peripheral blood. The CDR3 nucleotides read TGTGCCAGCAGTGAGGGGCTAGCGGGGGTCGTTGAGACCCAGTACTTC. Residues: CASSEGLAGVVETQYF.